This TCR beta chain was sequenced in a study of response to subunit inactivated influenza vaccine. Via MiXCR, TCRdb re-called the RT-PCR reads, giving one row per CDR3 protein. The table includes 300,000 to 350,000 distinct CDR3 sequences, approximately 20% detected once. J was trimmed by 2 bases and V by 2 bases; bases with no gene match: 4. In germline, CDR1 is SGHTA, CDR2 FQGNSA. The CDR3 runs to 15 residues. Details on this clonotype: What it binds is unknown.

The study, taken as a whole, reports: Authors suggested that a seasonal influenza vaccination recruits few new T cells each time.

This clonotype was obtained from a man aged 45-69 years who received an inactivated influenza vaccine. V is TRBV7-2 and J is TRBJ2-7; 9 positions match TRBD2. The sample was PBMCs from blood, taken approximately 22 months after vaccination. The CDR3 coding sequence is TGTGCCAGCAGCTTACAAGCGGGGGGTACCTACGAGCAGTACTTC. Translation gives CASSLQAGGTYEQYF. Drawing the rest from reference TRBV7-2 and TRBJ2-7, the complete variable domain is GAGVSQSPSNKVTEKGKDVELRCDPISGHTALYWYRQSLGQGLEFLIYFQGNSAPDKSGLPSDRFSAERTGGSVSTLTIQRTQQEDSAVYLCASSLQAGGTYEQYFGPGTRLTVT.